Each of the 24 T cell receptor beta chains below was sequenced from the same sample in a study of vaccination effects on CD4 cells after COVID-19. The assay was immunoSEQ multiplex PCR, and TCRdb's table has in-frame clones only and misses some. The sample shows fewer than 50,000 clones, 82% of them seen only once. These receptors are not linked to any known antigen. After expansion with viral peptide pools in the ViraFEST assay, antigen-specific CD4+ T cells were sequenced. The culture ran for approximately nine days before CD4+ T cells were isolated. Two-dose BNT162b2 or mRNA-1273 vaccination was given to participants. This material consisted of CD4+ T cells from PBMCs cultured with HCoV-NL63 spike peptides, taken after COVID-19 vaccination. These receptors were taken from a human donor who received a COVID-19 vaccine. Some clones in this sample may be carry-over from other donors' samples.

V gene TRBV6-4 combines with J gene TRBJ1-1; TRBD1 might be the D (6 bases). Trimming cost V 6 bases and J 4 bases, with 12 bases left between them. The germline V gene has CDR1 MRHNA and CDR2 SNTAGT. The CDR3 covers 13 residues. As DNA, the CDR3 is TGTGCCAGCAGCCTGGGAGGGGGCACTGAAGCTTTCTTT. It yields the protein CASSLGGGTEAFF.

This rearrangement joins TRBV3-1 (or the pseudogene TRBV3-2) to TRBJ2-1; D could derive from TRBD1 or TRBD2 (5 bases each). The CDR3 runs 17 residues. V was cut by 0 bases and J by 9 bases, with 21 bases left in between. In germline, CDR1 is LGHDT, CDR2 YNNKEL (reference sequence). The CDR3 region has the DNA TGTGCCAGCAGCCAAGAAAGAGGGGATCCAACCGGCGCTGAGCAGTTCTTC. This codes for CASSQERGDPTGAEQFF.

This chain links TRBV5-1 with TRBJ1-1; a possible D gene is TRBD1 (6 bases). Trimming pared 4 bases from V and 5 bases from J, leaving 18 bases between. The germline gives CDR1 SGHRS, CDR2 YFSETQ. The CDR3 sequence is 15 residues long. CDR3 coding DNA: TGCGCCAGCAGCCCTCCTGAAACAGGGAGAACTGAAGCTTTCTTT. The encoded protein is CASSPPETGRTEAFF.

The genes are TRBV20-1 and TRBJ2-1, with D unresolved. The V gene's germline CDR1 is DFQATT and CDR2 SNEGSKA (reference sequence). V dropped 3 bases and J dropped 3 bases, with 9 bases sitting between them. This CDR3 contains 13 residues. CDR3 bases: TGCAGTGCTAGTGGTGGGATCTACAATGAGCAGTTCTTC. This translates into CSASGGIYNEQFF.

V usage is TRBV30 and J usage is TRBJ2-5; D gene unclear. V was pared by 3 bases and J by 1 base, with 12 bases between. The CDR3 length is 14 residues. The germline V gene has CDR1 GTSNPN and CDR2 SVGIG (reference sequence). CDR3 residues: CAWRLPGSQETQYF. CDR3 DNA: TGTGCCTGGAGGCTTCCGGGTTCCCAAGAGACCCAGTACTTC.

The chain joins TRBV10-3 to TRBJ2-2; D ambiguous. Trimming left V 0 bases short and J 7 bases short, with 12 bases between. The V gene's germline CDR1 is ENHRY and CDR2 SYGVKD. The CDR3 consists of 15 residues. The CDR3 sequence is CAISESPGRDGELFF. CDR3 nucleotides: TGTGCCATCAGTGAGTCCCCCGGAAGGGACGGGGAGCTGTTTTTT.

The chain is built from TRBV6-6 and TRBJ2-2, with TRBD1 matching over 11 bases. From germline, CDR1 is MNHNY and CDR2 SVGAGI (reference sequence). V lost 9 bases and J lost 4; bases outside the gene matches: 7. The CDR3 consists of 15 residues. The CDR3 DNA follows: TGTGCCAGTGGGAGGGACAGGGGGTCCACCGGGGAGCTGTTTTTT. This encodes CASGRDRGSTGELFF.

V usage is TRBV3-1 (or the pseudogene TRBV3-2) and J usage is TRBJ1-2; D perhaps matches TRBD1 (6 bases). The CDR3 extends over 16 amino acids. V shed 0 bases and J shed 4 bases, with 15 bases lying between them. In germline, CDR1 is LGHDT, CDR2 YNNKEL (reference sequence). The CDR3 is CASSQEVGARGYGYTF. For the CDR3, the DNA is TGTGCCAGCAGCCAAGAGGTGGGGGCGCGGGGCTATGGCTACACCTTC.

The rearrangement links TRBV19 to TRBJ1-1, with a weak D call TRBD1 (5 bases). Germline CDR1 and CDR2: LNHDA and SQIVND (reference sequence). Trimming cost V 5 bases and J 0 bases, with 19 bases left between them. The CDR3 covers 17 residues. CDR3: CASSPTGTIGLNTEAFF. CDR3 coding DNA: TGTGCCAGTAGTCCCACCGGGACGATCGGGCTGAACACTGAAGCTTTCTTT.

This clone counts as medium-sized (0.01 to 0.1%). The rearrangement joins TRBV5-4 to TRBJ1-2; 7 bases align to TRBD1. The germline CDR1 and CDR2 sequences are SGHNT and YYREEE (reference sequence). The V segment lost 4 bases and the J segment 2 bases; nucleotides outside the gene matches: 5. CDR3 length equals 14 residues. In nucleotides, the CDR3 is TGTGCCAGCAGCCATCCGGGACAGAACTATGGCTACACCTTC. Protein sequence: CASSHPGQNYGYTF.

The chain couples TRBV19 to TRBJ2-3, with D possibly TRBD1 on 5 matching bases. V gave up 11 bases and J gave up 4 bases, with 19 bases separating them. The CDR3 is 14 amino acids. CDR1 and CDR2 (germline): LNHDA, SQIVND (reference sequence). The CDR3 protein is CAGPQETPPDTQYF. CDR3 sequence (DNA): TGTGCCGGACCACAGGAAACTCCCCCAGATACGCAGTATTTT.

The chain uses TRBV7-2 and TRBJ1-6; D not certain. Germline lookup yields CDR1 SGHTA and CDR2 FQGNSA. Trimming shortened V by 3 bases and J by 6 bases, and 6 bases separated the two germline ends. CDR3 length: 13 residues. The CDR3 DNA is TGTGCCAGCAGCTTTGAGTTTAATTCACCCCTCCACTTT. It encodes CASSFEFNSPLHF.

V gene TRBV10-2 combines with J gene TRBJ2-7; TRBD2 aligns across 11 bases. Germline CDR1 reads WSHSY; CDR2 reads SAAADI. V gave up 2 bases and J gave up 4 bases; unmatched junction bases: 7. The CDR3 runs to 16 residues. This CDR3 is CASSEIPGLAEYEQYV. CDR3 bases: TGCGCCAGCAGTGAGATCCCGGGACTAGCGGAATACGAGCAGTACGTC.

The gene calls are TRBV6-5 and TRBJ1-2; 7 nucleotides align to TRBD1. J was trimmed by 2 bases and V by 0 bases; bases with no gene match: 3. The germline gives CDR1 MNHEY, CDR2 SVGAGI. The CDR3 is 15 amino acids. The CDR3 nucleotides read TGTGCCAGCAGTTACTCGACAGGGCCCAACTATGGCTACACCTTC. Amino acids: CASSYSTGPNYGYTF.

This clone was seen a few times. The CDR3 loop is CASSVADTLTPLHF. CDR3 coding DNA: TGTGCCAGCAGCGTAGCCGACACGCTGACACCCCTCCACTTT. The V gene is TRBV9, the J gene TRBJ1-6; D is unresolved. CDR1 and CDR2 (germline): SGDLS, YYNGEE. The CDR3 runs to 14 residues. V was trimmed by 0 bases and J by 11 bases, leaving 12 bases between them.

The rearrangement joins TRBV2 to TRBJ1-5; 8 bases agree with TRBD1. Germline CDR1 reads SNHLY; CDR2 reads FYNNEI. V dropped 7 bases and J dropped 3; count of bases not matched to a gene: 2. The CDR3 spans 13 residues. CDR3 protein: CASMGQANQPQHF. DNA of the CDR3: TGTGCCAGCATGGGACAGGCCAATCAGCCCCAGCATTTT.

This clone was observed a few times. The rearrangement joins TRBV27 to TRBJ2-2; D possibly matches TRBD1 or TRBD2 (5 bases each). CDR1 and CDR2 (germline): MNHEY, SMNVEV (reference sequence). The CDR3 totals 16 residues. The V and J ends lost 5 bases and 4 bases respectively, with 17 bases between them. This CDR3 is CASSIRDRGGTGELFF. CDR3 nucleotide sequence: TGTGCCAGCAGTATTCGGGACCGCGGAGGCACCGGGGAGCTGTTTTTT.

The chain recombines TRBV19 with TRBJ2-5; 8 bases line up with TRBD2. Germline CDR1 reads LNHDA; CDR2 reads SQIVND (reference sequence). This CDR3 has 15 amino acids. The J segment lost 5 bases and the V segment lost 5 bases, leaving 10 bases of the junction unmatched. CDR3 protein: CASSLRTSSSETQYF. Here the CDR3 DNA reads TGTGCCAGTAGTCTCCGGACTAGCAGTAGCGAGACCCAGTACTTC.

This clone turned up a few times. V gene TRBV9 combines with J gene TRBJ1-3, with D hard to call. This CDR3 is 15 amino acids long. Germline V gene lookup returns CDR1 SGDLS and CDR2 YYNGEE. V was pared by 0 bases and J by 0 bases, with 7 bases between. The CDR3 sequence: CASSVGVLSGNTIYF. In nucleotides, the CDR3 is TGTGCCAGCAGCGTAGGCGTGCTCTCTGGAAACACCATATATTTT.

A remark on this clone: The junction and the germline gene differ at one end; a read error may be behind it. This same CDR3 is encoded by further DNA sequences in the sample. The chain employs TRBV7-3 and TRBJ2-3; maybe TRBD2 (6 bases). The CDR3 is made up of 15 amino acids. The germline CDR1 and CDR2 sequences are SGHTA and FQGTGA. The CDR3 DNA follows: TGTGCCAGTAGCTTTGGGCGGGGAAGCCCAGATACGCAGTATTTT. Translated: CASSFGRGSPDTQYF. Full variable domain (outside the CDR3, taken from reference TRBV7-3 and TRBJ2-3): GAGVSQTPSNKVTEKGKYVELRCDPISGHTALYWYRQSLGQGPEFLIYFQGTGAADDSGLPNDRFFAVRPEGSVSTLKIQRTERGDSAVYLCASSFGRGSPDTQYFGPGTRLTVL.

The gene calls are TRBV18 and TRBJ1-1, with 8 positions matching TRBD1. Germline V gene lookup returns CDR1 KGHSH and CDR2 LQKENI. The junction had 6 bases not matched to a gene; V was cut back by 2 bases and J by 4 bases. There are 15 residues in the CDR3. The CDR3 protein is CASSPIGTGGTEAFF. For the CDR3, the DNA is TGTGCCAGCTCACCAATAGGGACAGGAGGCACTGAAGCTTTCTTT.

V gene TRBV28 combines with J gene TRBJ2-7; D unclear. This CDR3 is 11 amino acids long. CDR1 is MDHEN, CDR2 SYDVKM, per germline. V gave up 5 bases and J gave up 5 bases, with 7 bases separating them. CDR3 DNA: TGTGCCAGCAGTAACTGGAACGAGCAGTACGTC. This translates into CASSNWNEQYV.

V is TRBV3-1 (or the pseudogene TRBV3-2) and J is TRBJ2-7; possibly TRBD1 for D (5 bases). Germline V gives CDR1 LGHDT, CDR2 YNNKEL (reference sequence). CDR3 length: 14 residues. The V gene lost 5 bases and the J gene lost 0 bases, with 11 bases spanning the gap. This CDR3 is CASSSRTLSYEQYV. DNA for the CDR3: TGTGCCAGCAGCTCCCGGACACTCTCCTACGAGCAGTACGTC.

The rearrangement uses TRBV21-1 and TRBJ2-5; TRBD2 is the table's D call, not checked against the DNA. TRBV21-1 constitutes a pseudogene. The length of the CDR3 is 18 residues. CDR3 coding DNA: TGTGCCAGCAGCTCCCAACCCTGCCGCGGGGCGGACCAAGAGACCCAGTACTTC. It translates to CASSSQPCRGADQETQYF.